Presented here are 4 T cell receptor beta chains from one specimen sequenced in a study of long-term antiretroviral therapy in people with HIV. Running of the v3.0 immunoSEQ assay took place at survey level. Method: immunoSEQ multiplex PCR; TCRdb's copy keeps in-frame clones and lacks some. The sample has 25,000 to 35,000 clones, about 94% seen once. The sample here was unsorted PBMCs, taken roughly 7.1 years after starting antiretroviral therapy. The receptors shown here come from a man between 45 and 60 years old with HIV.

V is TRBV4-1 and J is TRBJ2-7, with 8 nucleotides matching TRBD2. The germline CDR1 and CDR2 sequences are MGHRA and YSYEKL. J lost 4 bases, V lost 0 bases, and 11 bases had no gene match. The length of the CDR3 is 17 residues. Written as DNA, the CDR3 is TGCGCCAGCAGCCAAGAAAGGTCGGGGGGGCCTATTTACGAGCAGTACTTC. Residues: CASSQERSGGPIYEQYF.

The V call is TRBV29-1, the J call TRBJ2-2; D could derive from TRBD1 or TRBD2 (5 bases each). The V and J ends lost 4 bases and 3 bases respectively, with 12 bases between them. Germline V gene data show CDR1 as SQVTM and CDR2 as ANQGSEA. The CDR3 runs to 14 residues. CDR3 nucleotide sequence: TGCAGCGTTGCAGGGACGGAGGACACCGGGGAGCTGTTTTTT. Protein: CSVAGTEDTGELFF.

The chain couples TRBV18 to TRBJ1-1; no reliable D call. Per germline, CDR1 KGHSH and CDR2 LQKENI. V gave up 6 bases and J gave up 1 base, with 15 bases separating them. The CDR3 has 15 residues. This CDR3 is CASSDKGGGNTEAFF. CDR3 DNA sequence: TGTGCCAGCTCTGATAAGGGAGGAGGGAACACTGAAGCTTTCTTT.

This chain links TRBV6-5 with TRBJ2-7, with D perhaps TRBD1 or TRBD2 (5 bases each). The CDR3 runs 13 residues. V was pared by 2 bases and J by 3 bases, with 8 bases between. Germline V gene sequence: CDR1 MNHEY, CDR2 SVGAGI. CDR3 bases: TGTGCCAGCAGTTACGGGACGAACTACGAGCAGTACTTC. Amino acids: CASSYGTNYEQYF.